This T cell receptor (beta chain) was obtained from a study of T cell responses to AZD1222 COVID-19 vaccine. Across the study: Analyses pooled second doses at about 4 or about 12 weeks. General study findings and limits: Of spike-specific TCRs, nearly half reportedly target regions left unmutated in variants. Just six or seven AZD1222 recipients tested seropositive at baseline. Females made up more of the donors, who were largely white British, and clonal diversity may have come out too low.

Sequencing used immunoSEQ multiplex PCR; TCRdb keeps in-frame clones, though not all of them. The sample has 100,000 to 150,000 clones, roughly nine tenths seen once. Regarding this clone: Its specificity is unknown.

This clonotype was sampled from an adult in good health. Specimen: peripheral blood, collected on day 0 of AZD1222 vaccination.

CDR3 sequence (DNA): TGTGCCAGTAGTCAGAAGGGACAGGGGGCTCGGCAGCCCCAGCATTTT. This encodes CASSQKGQGARQPQHF. This chain joins TRBV19 and TRBJ1-5; 12 nucleotides match TRBD1. This CDR3 region has 16 residues. V lost 5 bases, J lost 7 bases, and 9 bases stayed unmatched. The germline CDR1 and CDR2 sequences are LNHDA and SQIVND (reference sequence).